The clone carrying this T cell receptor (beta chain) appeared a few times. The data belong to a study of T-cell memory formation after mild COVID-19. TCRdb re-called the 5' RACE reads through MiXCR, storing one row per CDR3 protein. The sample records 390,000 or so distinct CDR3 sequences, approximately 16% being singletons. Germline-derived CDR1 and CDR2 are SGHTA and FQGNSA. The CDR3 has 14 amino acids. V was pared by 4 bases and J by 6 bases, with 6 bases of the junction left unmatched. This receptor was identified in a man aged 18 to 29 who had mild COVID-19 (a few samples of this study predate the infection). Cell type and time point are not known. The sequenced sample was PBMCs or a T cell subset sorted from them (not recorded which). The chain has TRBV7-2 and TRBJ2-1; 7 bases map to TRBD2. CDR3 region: CASSWDGEGNEQFF. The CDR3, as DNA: TGTGCCAGCAGCTGGGACGGGGAGGGCAATGAGCAGTTCTTC.